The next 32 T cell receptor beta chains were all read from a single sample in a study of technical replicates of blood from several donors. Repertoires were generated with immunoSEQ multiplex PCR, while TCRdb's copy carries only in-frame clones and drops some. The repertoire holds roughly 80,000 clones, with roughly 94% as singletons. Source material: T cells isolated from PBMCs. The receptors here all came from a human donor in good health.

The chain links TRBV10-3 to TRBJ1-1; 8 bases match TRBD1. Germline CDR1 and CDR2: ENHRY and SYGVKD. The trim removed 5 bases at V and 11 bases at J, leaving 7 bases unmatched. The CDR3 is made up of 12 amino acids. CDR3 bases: TGTGCCATCAGTCAATCGGACAGGGAGGCTTTCTTT. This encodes CAISQSDREAFF.

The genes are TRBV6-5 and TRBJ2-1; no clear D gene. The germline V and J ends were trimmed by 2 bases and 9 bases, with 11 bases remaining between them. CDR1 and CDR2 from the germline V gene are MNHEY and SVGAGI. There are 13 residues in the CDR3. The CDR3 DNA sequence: TGTGCCAGCAGTTACGGTAGAAGTGGTGAGCAGTTCTTC. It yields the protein CASSYGRSGEQFF.

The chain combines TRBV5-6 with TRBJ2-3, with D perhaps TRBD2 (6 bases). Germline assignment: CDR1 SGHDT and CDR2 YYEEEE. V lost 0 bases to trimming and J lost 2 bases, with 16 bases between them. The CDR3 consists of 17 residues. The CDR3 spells CASSLGMGGWATDTQYF. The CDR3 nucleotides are TGTGCCAGCAGCTTGGGGATGGGGGGATGGGCCACAGATACGCAGTATTTT.

CDR3 amino acids: CASSLARGETQYF. Written as DNA, the CDR3 is TGTGCCAGCAGCTTAGCCAGAGGGGAGACCCAGTACTTC. The chain recombines TRBV7-3 with TRBJ2-5, with a tentative D call TRBD2 (5 bases). CDR3 size: 13 residues. V gave up 2 bases and J gave up 5 bases, with 9 bases separating them. The germline CDR1 and CDR2 sequences are SGHTA and FQGTGA.

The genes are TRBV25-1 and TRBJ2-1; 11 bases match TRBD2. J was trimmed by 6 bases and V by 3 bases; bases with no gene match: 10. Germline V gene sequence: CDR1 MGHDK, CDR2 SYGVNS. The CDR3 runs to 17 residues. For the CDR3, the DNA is TGTGCCAGCAGTGATCCCCCCGGGACTAGCGGCTCCAATGAGCAGTTCTTC. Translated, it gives CASSDPPGTSGSNEQFF.

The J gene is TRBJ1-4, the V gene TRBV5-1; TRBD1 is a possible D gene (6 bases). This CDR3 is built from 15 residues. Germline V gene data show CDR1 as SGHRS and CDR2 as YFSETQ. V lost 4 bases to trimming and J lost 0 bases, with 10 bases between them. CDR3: CASSGTGTTNEKLFF. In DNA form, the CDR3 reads TGCGCCAGCAGCGGTACAGGGACAACTAATGAAAAACTGTTTTTT.

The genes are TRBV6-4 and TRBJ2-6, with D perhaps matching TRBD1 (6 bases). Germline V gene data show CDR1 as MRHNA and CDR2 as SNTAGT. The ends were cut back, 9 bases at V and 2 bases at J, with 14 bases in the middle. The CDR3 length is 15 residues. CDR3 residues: CARCNRAPGANVLTF. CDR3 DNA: TGTGCCAGGTGCAACAGGGCCCCTGGGGCCAACGTCCTGACTTTC.

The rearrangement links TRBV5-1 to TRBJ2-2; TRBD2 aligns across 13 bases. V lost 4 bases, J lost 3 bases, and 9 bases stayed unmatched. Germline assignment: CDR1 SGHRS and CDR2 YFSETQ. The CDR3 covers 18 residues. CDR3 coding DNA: TGCGCCAGCAGCCCTTTTCTTGGACTAGCGGGGGACACCGGGGAGCTGTTTTTT. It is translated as CASSPFLGLAGDTGELFF.

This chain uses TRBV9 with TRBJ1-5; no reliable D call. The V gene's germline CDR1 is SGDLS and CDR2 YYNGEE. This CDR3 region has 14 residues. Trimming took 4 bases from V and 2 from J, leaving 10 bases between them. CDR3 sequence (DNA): TGTGCCAGCAGCTCCTTGGCGGGCAATCAGCCCCAGCATTTT. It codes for CASSSLAGNQPQHF.

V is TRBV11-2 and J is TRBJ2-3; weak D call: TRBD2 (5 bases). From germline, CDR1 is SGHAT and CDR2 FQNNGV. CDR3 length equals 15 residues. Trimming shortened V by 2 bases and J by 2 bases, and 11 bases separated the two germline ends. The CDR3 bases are TGTGCCAGCAGCTTAATGCGGGCCCCCACAGATACGCAGTATTTT. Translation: CASSLMRAPTDTQYF. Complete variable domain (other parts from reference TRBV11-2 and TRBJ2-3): EAGVAQSPRYKIIEKRQSVAFWCNPISGHATLYWYQQILGQGPKLLIQFQNNGVVDDSQLPKDRFSAERLKGVDSTLKIQPAKLEDSAVYLCASSLMRAPTDTQYFGPGTRLTVL.

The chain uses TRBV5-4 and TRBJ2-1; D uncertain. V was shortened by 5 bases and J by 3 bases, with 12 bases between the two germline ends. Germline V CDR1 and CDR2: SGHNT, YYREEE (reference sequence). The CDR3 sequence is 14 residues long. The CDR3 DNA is TGTGCCAGCAGTCTAGACCCGAACTACAATGAGCAGTTCTTC. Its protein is CASSLDPNYNEQFF.

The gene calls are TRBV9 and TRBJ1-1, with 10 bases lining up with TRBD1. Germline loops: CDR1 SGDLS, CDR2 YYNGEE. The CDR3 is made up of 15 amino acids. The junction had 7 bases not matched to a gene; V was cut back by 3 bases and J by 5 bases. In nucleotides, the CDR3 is TGTGCCAGCAGCGCTACGACAGGGGGCTGGACTGAAGCTTTCTTT. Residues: CASSATTGGWTEAFF.

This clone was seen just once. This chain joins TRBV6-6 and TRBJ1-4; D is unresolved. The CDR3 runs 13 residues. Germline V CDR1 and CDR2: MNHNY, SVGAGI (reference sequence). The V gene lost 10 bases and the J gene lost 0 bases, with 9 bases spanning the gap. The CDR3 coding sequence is TGTGCCATCAAGGAGACAACTAATGAAAAACTGTTTTTT. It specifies CAIKETTNEKLFF.

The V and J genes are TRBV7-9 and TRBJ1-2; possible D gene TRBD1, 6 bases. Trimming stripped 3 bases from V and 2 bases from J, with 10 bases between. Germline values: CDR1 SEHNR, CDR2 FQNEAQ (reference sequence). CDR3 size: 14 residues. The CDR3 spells CASSLGTTNYGYTF. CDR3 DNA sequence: TGTGCCAGCAGCTTGGGGACAACGAACTATGGCTACACCTTC.

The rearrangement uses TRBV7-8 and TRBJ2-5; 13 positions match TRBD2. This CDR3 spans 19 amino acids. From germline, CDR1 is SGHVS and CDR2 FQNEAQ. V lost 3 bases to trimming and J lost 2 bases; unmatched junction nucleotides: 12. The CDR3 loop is CASSFPLTSGRLVQETQYF. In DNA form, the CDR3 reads TGTGCCAGCAGCTTCCCCCTGACTAGCGGGAGGCTTGTACAAGAGACCCAGTACTTC.

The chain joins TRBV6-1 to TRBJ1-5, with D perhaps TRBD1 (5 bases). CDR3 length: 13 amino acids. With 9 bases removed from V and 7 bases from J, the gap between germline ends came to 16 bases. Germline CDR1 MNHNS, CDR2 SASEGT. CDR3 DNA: TGTGCCAGTCGCAGGGAACTAAACCAGCCCCAGCATTTT. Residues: CASRRELNQPQHF.

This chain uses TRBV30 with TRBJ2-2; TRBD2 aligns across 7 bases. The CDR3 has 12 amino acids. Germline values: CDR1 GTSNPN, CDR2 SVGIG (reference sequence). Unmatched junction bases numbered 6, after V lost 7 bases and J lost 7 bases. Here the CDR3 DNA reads TGTGCCTTGGGAGGGTACGTCGGGGAGCTGTTTTTT. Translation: CALGGYVGELFF.

CDR3 protein: CASSLTFHGSYNEQFF. The CDR3 DNA sequence: TGTGCCAGCAGCTTAACGTTCCACGGCTCCTACAATGAGCAGTTCTTC. The rearrangement joins TRBV7-8 to TRBJ2-1; D not resolved. Trimming took off 2 bases at V and 0 bases at J, with 11 bases between the two ends. The CDR3 spans 16 residues. Germline CDR1 and CDR2: SGHVS and FQNEAQ.

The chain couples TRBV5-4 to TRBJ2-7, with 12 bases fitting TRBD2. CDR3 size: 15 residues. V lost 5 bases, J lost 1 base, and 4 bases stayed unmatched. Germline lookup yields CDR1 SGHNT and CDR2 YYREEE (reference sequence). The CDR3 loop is CASSPGLAGSYEQYF. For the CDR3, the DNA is TGTGCCAGCAGTCCCGGACTAGCGGGGTCCTACGAGCAGTACTTC.

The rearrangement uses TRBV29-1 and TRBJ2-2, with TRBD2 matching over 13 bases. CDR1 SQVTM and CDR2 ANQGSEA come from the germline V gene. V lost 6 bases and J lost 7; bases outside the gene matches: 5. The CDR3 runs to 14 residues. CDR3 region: CSVGTSGMIGELFF. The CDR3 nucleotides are TGCAGCGTCGGGACTAGCGGGATGATCGGGGAGCTGTTTTTT.

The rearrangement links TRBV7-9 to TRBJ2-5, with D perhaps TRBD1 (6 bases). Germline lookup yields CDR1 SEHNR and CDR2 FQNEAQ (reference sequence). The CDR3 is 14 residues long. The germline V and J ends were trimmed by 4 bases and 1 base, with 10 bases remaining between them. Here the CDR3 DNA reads TGTGCCAGCAGCTCTAGGACAGTCCAAGAGACCCAGTACTTC. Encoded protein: CASSSRTVQETQYF. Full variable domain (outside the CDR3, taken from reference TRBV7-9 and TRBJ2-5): DTGVSQNPRHKITKRGQNVTFRCDPISEHNRLYWYRQTLGQGPEFLTYFQNEAQLEKSRLLSDRFSAERPKGSFSTLEIQRTEQGDSAMYLCASSSRTVQETQYFGPGTRLLVL.

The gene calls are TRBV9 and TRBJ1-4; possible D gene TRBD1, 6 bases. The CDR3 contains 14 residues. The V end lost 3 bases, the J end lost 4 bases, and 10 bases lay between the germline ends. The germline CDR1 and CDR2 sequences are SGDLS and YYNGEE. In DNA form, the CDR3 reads TGTGCCAGCAGCGCACAGGGCTATAATGAAAAACTGTTTTTT. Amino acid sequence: CASSAQGYNEKLFF. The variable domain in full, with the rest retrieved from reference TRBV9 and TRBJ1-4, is DSGVTQTPKHLITATGQRVTLRCSPRSGDLSVYWYQQSLDQGLQFLIQYYNGEERAKGNILERFSAQQFPDLHSELNLSSLELGDSALYFCASSAQGYNEKLFFGSGTQLSVL.

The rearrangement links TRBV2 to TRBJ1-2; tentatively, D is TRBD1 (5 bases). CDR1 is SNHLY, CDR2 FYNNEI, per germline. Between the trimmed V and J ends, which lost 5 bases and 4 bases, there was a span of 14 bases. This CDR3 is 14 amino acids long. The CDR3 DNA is TGTGCCAGCAGTTACGACAGTTTTATCTATGGCTACACCTTC. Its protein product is CASSYDSFIYGYTF.

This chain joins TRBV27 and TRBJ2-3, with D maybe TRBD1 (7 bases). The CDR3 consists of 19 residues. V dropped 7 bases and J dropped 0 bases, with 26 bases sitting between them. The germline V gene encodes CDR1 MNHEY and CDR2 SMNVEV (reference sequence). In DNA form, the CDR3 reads TGTGCCAGCAAATATCCGACTGGAGGGGGCAGGGTTAGCACAGATACGCAGTATTTT. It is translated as CASKYPTGGGRVSTDTQYF.

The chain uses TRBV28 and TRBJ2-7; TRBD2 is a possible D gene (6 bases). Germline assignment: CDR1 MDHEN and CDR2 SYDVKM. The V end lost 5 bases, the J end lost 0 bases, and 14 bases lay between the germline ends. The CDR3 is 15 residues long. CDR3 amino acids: CASSGSPTSSYEQYF. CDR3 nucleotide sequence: TGTGCCAGCAGTGGGAGCCCGACTAGCTCCTACGAGCAGTACTTC.

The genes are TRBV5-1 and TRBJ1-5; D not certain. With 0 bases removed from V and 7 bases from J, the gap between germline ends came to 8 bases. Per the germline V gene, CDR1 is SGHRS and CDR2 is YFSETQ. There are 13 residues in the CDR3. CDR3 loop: CASSLGDRQPQHF. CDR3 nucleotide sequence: TGCGCCAGCAGCTTGGGAGATCGGCAGCCCCAGCATTTT.

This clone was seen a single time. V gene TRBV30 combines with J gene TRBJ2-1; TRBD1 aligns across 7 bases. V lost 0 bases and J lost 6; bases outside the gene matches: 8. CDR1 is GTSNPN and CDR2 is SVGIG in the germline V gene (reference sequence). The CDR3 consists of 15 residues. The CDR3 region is CAWSVVVAGGNEQFF. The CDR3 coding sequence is TGTGCCTGGAGTGTCGTCGTGGCAGGGGGCAATGAGCAGTTCTTC.

The CDR3 loop is CASSLGDFQETQYF. Here the CDR3 DNA reads TGTGCCAGCAGCTTAGGGGACTTTCAAGAGACCCAGTACTTC. This sequence joins TRBV4-2 and TRBJ2-5, with D possibly TRBD2 on 6 matching bases. CDR3 length: 14 residues. V lost 5 bases and J 2 bases, leaving 12 bases between the germline ends. Per germline, CDR1 LGHNA and CDR2 YNFKEQ.

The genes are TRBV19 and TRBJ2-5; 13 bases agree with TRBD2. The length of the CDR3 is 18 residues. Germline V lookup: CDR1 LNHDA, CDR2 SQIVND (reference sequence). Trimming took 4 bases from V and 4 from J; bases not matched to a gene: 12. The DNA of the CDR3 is TGTGCCAGTAGTACCCACCTACTAGCGGGAGGGCCAGGAGAGACCCAGTACTTC. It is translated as CASSTHLLAGGPGETQYF.

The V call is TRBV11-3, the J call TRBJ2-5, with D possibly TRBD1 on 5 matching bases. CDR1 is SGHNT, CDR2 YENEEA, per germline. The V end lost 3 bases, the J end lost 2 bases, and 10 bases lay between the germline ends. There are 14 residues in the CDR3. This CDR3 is CASSFPRAQETQYF. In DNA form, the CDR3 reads TGTGCCAGCAGCTTTCCCAGGGCTCAAGAGACCCAGTACTTC.

The DNA of the CDR3 is TGTGCCAGCAGCGTAGCGGGACAGGGGCTTGGTGGCACTGAAGCTTTCTTT. This encodes CASSVAGQGLGGTEAFF. This rearrangement joins TRBV9 to TRBJ1-1, with 10 bases fitting TRBD1. Looked up from germline, CDR1 is SGDLS and CDR2 is YYNGEE. The CDR3 extends over 17 amino acids. The ends lost 0 bases at V and 4 bases at J; junction bases unmatched: 9.

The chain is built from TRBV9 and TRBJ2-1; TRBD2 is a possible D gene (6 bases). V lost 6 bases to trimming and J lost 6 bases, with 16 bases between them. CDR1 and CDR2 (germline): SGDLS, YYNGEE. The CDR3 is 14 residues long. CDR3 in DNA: TGTGCCAGCACCCCGCCAGGACTACCCAATGAGCAGTTCTTC. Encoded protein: CASTPPGLPNEQFF.